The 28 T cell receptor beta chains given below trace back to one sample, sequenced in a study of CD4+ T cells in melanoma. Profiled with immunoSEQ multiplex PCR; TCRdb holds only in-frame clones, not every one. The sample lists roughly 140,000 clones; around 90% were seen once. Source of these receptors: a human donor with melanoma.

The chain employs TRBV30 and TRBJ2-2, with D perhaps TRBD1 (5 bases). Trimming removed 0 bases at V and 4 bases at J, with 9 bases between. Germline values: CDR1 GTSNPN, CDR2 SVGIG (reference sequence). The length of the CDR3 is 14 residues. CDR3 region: CAWSVRTSTGELFF. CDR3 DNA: TGTGCCTGGAGTGTACGGACAAGCACCGGGGAGCTGTTTTTT.

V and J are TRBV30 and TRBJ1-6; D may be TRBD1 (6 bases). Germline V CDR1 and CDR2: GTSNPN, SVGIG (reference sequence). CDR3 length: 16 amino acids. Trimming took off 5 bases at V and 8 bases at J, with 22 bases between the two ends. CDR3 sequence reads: CAWALPGGAGDSPLHF. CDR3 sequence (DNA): TGTGCCTGGGCCCTCCCCGGGGGGGCCGGGGATTCACCCCTCCACTTT.

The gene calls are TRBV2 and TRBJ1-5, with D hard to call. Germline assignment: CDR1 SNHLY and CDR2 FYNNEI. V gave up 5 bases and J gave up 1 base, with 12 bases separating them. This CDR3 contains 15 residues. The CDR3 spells CASSQDGVSNQPQHF. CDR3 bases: TGTGCCAGCAGTCAGGACGGCGTGAGCAATCAGCCCCAGCATTTT.

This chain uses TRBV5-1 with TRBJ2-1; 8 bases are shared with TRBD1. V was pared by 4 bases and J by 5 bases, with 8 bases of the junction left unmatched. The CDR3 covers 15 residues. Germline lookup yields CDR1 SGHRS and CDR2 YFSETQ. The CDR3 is CASSQDPTGDNEQFF. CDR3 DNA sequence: TGCGCCAGCAGCCAGGACCCGACAGGGGACAATGAGCAGTTCTTC.

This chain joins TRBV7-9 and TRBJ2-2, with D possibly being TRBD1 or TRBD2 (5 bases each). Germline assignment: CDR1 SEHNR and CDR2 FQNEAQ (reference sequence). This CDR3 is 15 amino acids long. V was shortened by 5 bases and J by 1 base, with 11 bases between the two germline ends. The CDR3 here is CASSLRDGNTGELFF. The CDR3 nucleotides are TGTGCCAGCAGCCTCAGGGACGGGAACACCGGGGAGCTGTTTTTT. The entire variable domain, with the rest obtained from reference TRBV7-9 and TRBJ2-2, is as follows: DTGVSQNPRHKITKRGQNVTFRCDPISEHNRLYWYRQTLGQGPEFLTYFQNEAQLEKSRLLSDRFSAERPKGSFSTLEIQRTEQGDSAMYLCASSLRDGNTGELFFGEGSRLTVL.

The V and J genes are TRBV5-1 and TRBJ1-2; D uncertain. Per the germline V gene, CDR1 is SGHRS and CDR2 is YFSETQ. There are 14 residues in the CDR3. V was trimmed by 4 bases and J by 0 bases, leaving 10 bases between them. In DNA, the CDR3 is TGCGCCAGCAGCAGTTTCTCCGCTAACTATGGCTACACCTTC. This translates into CASSSFSANYGYTF.

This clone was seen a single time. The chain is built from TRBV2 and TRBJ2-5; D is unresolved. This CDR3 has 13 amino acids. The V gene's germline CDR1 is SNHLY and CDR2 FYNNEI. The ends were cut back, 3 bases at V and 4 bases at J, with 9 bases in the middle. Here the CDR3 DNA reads TGTGCCAGCAGTGATGGAGTAGGAGAGACCCAGTACTTC. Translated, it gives CASSDGVGETQYF.

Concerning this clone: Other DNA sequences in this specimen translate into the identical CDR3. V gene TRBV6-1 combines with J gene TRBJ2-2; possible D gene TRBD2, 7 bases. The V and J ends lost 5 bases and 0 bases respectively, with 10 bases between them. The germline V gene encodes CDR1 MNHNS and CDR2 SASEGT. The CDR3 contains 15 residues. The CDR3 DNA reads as TGTGCCAGCAGTCGCGGGGGCTCGAACACCGGGGAGCTGTTTTTT. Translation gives CASSRGGSNTGELFF.

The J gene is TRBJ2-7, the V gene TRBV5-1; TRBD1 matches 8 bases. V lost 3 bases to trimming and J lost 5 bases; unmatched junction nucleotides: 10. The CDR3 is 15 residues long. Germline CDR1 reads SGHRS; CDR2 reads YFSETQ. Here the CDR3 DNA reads TGCGCCAGCAGCTATTTAGGCAGGGGGCAGGACGAGCAGTACTTC. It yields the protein CASSYLGRGQDEQYF.

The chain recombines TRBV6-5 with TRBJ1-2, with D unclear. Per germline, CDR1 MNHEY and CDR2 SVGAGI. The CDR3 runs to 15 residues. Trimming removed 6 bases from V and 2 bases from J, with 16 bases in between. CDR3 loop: CASSRVGQSNYGYTF. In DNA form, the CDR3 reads TGTGCCAGCAGCCGCGTAGGCCAGTCAAACTATGGCTACACCTTC.

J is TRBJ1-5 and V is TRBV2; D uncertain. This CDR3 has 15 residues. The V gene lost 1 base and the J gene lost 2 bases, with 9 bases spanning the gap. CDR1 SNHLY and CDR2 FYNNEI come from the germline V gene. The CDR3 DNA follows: TGTGCCAGCAGTGAAGAAGGCGGGGGCAATCAGCCCCAGCATTTT. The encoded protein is CASSEEGGGNQPQHF.

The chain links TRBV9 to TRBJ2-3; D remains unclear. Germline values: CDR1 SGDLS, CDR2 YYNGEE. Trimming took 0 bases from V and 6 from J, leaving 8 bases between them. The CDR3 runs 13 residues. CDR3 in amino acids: CASSVAPHDTQYF. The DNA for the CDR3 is TGTGCCAGCAGCGTAGCTCCGCACGATACGCAGTATTTT.

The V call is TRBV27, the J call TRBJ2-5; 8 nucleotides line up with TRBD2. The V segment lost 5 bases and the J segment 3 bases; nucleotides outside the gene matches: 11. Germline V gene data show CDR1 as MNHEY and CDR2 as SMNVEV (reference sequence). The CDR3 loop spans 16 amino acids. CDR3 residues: CASSPHRSGGKETQYF. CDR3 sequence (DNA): TGTGCCAGCAGTCCACACCGATCGGGGGGGAAAGAGACCCAGTACTTC.

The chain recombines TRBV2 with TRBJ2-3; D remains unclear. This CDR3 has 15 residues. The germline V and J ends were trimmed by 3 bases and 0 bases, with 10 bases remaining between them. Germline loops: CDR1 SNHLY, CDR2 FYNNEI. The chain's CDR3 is CASSDKTSSTDTQYF. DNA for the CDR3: TGTGCCAGCAGTGATAAAACCAGTAGCACAGATACGCAGTATTTT. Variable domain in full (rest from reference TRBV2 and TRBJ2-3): EPEVTQTPSHQVTQMGQEVILRCVPISNHLYFYWYRQILGQKVEFLVSFYNNEISEKSEIFDDQFSVERPDGSNFTLKIRSTKLEDSAMYFCASSDKTSSTDTQYFGPGTRLTVL.

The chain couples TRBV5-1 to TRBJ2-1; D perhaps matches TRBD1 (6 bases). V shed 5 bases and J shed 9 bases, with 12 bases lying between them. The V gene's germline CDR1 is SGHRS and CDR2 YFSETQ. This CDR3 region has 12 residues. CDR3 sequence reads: CASSQQGGEQFF. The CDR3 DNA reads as TGCGCCAGCAGTCAGCAAGGGGGTGAGCAGTTCTTC.

CDR3 residues: CASSFIPGRQETQYF. The CDR3 DNA reads TGTGCCAGCAGCTTTATCCCGGGTCGGCAAGAGACCCAGTACTTC. This chain uses TRBV5-6 with TRBJ2-5, with no clear D. Trimming took off 2 bases at V and 2 bases at J, with 13 bases between the two ends. The CDR3 length is 15 residues. Germline V gene lookup returns CDR1 SGHDT and CDR2 YYEEEE.

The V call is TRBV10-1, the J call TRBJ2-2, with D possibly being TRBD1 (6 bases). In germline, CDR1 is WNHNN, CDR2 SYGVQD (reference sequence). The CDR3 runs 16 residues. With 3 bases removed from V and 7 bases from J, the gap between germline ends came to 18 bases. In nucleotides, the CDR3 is TGCGCCAGCAGTGACGGCAGGGGTCTATCTGGCGGGGAGCTGTTTTTT. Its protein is CASSDGRGLSGGELFF.

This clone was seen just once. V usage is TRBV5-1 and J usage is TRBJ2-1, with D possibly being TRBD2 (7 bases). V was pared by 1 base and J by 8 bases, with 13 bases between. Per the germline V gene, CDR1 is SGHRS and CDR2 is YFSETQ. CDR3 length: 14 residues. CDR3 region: CASSLRSGGDEQFF. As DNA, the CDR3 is TGCGCCAGCAGCTTGCGGTCGGGGGGCGATGAGCAGTTCTTC.

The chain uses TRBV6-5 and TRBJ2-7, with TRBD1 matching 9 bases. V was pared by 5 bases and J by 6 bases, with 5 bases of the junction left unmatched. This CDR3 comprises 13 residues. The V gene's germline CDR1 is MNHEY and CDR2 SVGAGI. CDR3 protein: CASSRDRVGEQYF. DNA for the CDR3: TGTGCCAGCAGTCGGGACAGGGTGGGCGAGCAGTACTTC.

This CDR3 is CASSLRAGNTEAFF. CDR3 DNA sequence: TGTGCCAGCAGCTTAAGGGCTGGGAACACTGAAGCTTTCTTT. The chain links TRBV11-2 to TRBJ1-1; D is unresolved. Trimming removed 2 bases at V and 1 base at J, with 8 bases between. Germline CDR1 SGHAT, CDR2 FQNNGV. This CDR3 is built from 14 residues.

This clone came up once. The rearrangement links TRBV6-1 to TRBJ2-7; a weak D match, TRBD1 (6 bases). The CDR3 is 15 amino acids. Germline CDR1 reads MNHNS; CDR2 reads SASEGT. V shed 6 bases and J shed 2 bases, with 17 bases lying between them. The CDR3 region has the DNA TGTGCCAGCAGCTTACGCCCGACAGGTCCCTACGAGCAGTACTTC. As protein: CASSLRPTGPYEQYF.

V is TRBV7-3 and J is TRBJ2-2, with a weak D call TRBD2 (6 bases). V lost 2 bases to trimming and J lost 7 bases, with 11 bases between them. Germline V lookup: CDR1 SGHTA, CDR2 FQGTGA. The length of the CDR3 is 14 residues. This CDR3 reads CASSLGGDHGELFF. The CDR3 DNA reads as TGTGCCAGCAGCTTAGGCGGGGATCACGGGGAGCTGTTTTTT. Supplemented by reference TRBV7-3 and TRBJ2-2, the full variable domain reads GAGVSQTPSNKVTEKGKYVELRCDPISGHTALYWYRQSLGQGPEFLIYFQGTGAADDSGLPNDRFFAVRPEGSVSTLKIQRTERGDSAVYLCASSLGGDHGELFFGEGSRLTVL.

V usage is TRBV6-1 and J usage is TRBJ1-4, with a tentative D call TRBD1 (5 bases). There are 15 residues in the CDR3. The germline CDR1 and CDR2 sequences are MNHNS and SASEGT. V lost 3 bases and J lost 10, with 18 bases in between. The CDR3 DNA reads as TGTGCCAGCAGTGAGTTAGGGACCCGGCGTGGAAAACTGTTTTTT. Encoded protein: CASSELGTRRGKLFF.

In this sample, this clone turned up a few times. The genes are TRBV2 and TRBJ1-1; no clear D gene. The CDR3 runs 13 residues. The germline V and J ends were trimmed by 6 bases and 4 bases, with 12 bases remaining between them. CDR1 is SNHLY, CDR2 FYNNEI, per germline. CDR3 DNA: TGTGCCAGCAGGACTGACACCCGCACTGAAGCTTTCTTT. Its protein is CASRTDTRTEAFF.

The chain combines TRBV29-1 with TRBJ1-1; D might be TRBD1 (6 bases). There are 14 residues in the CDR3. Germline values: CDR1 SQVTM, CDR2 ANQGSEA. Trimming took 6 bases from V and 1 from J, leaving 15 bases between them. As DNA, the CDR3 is TGCAGCGTCGTTACAGGGAGCGGGAACACTGAAGCTTTCTTT. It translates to CSVVTGSGNTEAFF.

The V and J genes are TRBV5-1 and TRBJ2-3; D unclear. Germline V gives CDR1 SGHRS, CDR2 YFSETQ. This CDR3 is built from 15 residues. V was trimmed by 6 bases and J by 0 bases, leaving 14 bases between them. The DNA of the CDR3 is TGCGCCAGCAAATCAGTAGACCTTAGCACAGATACGCAGTATTTT. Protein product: CASKSVDLSTDTQYF.

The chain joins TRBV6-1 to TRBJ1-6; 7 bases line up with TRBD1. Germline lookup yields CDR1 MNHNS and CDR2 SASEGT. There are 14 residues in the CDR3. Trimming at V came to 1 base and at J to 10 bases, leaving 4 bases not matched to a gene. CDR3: CASSEVAGGSPLHF. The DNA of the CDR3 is TGTGCCAGCAGTGAAGTGGCAGGGGGATCACCCCTCCACTTT.

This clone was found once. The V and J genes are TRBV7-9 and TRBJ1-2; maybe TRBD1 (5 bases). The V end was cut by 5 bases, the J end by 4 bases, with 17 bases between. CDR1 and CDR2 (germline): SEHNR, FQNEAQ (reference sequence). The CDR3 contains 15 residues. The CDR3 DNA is TGTGCCAGCAGCGGGGGATCAGGGATGAGCTATGGCTACACCTTC. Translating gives CASSGGSGMSYGYTF.